What follows is one TCR beta chain and its context. This entry belongs to a study of blood T cell repertoires in COVID-19. Original analysis: Quantification of nucleated cells was approximated via reference gene primer amplification. TCRdb's copy holds only in-frame clones and misses some; the assay was immunoSEQ multiplex PCR. The DNA gave D and trimming, while V, J and clone size come from that table. In the table there are approximately 270,000 clones, 89% of which are singletons. This CDR3 contains 14 residues. The ends lost 10 bases at V and 3 bases at J; junction bases unmatched: 4. In germline, CDR1 is MRHNA, CDR2 SNTAGT.

This sequence originates from a man aged 50 to 60 with acute or convalescent COVID-19. The sample comprised peripheral blood. This chain links TRBV6-4 with TRBJ2-3; 13 bases fit TRBD2. CDR3 DNA: TGTGCCACCGCGACTAGCGGGGGGACAGATACGCAGTATTTT. Translated: CATATSGGTDTQYF.